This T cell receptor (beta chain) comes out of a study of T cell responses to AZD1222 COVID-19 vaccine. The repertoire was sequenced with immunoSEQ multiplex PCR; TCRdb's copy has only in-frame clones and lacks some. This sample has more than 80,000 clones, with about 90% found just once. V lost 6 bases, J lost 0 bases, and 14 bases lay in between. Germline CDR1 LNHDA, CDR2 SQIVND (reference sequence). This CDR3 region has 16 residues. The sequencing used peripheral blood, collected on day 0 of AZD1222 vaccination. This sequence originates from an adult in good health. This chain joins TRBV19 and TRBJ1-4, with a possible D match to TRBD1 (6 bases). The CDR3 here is CASRETGAATNEKLFF. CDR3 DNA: TGTGCCAGTAGGGAGACAGGAGCCGCAACTAATGAAAAACTGTTTTTT.